This passage covers 29 T cell receptor beta chains from one sample sequenced in a study of blood T cell repertoires in COVID-19 (dated by TCRdb to 2018 to 2021). The library came from the immunoSEQ multiplex PCR assay. What TCRdb holds here is the immuneACCESS table cut down to in-frame rearrangements. Part of the clones is not present; checked against another copy, under half of the missing clones reflect an unresolved V gene, and the others are unexplained. The sample table shows about 210,000 clones, and about 91% are seen once. The ten top clones hold 4% to 5.5% of the sample. Sequenced: peripheral blood. These receptors all stem from a woman aged 40 to 55 with acute or convalescent COVID-19.

The chain is built from TRBV5-1 and TRBJ1-1, with D perhaps matching TRBD1 (6 bases). CDR3 length equals 13 residues. The ends were cut back, 4 bases at V and 2 bases at J, with 9 bases in the middle. CDR1 is SGHRS, CDR2 YFSETQ, per germline. Here the CDR3 DNA reads TGCGCCAGCAGCCGACAGGACAACACTGAAGCTTTCTTT. The encoded protein is CASSRQDNTEAFF.

This clone was seen once. The chain joins TRBV27 to TRBJ1-6, with D possibly matching TRBD1 (5 bases). The CDR3 consists of 16 residues. Trimming shortened V by 7 bases and J by 0 bases, and 13 bases separated the two germline ends. From germline, CDR1 is MNHEY and CDR2 SMNVEV (reference sequence). The CDR3 bases are TGTGCCAGCACCCGGGACGGGAGCTCCTATAATTCACCCCTCCACTTT. It specifies CASTRDGSSYNSPLHF.

V gene TRBV7-8 combines with J gene TRBJ1-5; no firm D call. This CDR3 has 13 residues. The germline V gene has CDR1 SGHVS and CDR2 FQNEAQ. V gave up 2 bases and J gave up 6 bases, with 8 bases separating them. This CDR3 reads CASSLSNSQPQHF. CDR3 DNA sequence: TGTGCCAGCAGCTTATCTAATTCTCAGCCCCAGCATTTT.

The CDR3 nucleotides read TGTGCCAGCAGCCCACAGGGAGCTCCGCTGAACACCGGGGAGCTGTTTTTT. Translation gives CASSPQGAPLNTGELFF. This chain uses TRBV9 with TRBJ2-2, with a weak D call TRBD1 (6 bases). Trimming removed 4 bases from V and 1 base from J, with 17 bases in between. Germline CDR1 is SGDLS and CDR2 is YYNGEE. The CDR3 runs 17 residues.

Only one count was recorded for this clone. The chain links TRBV25-1 to TRBJ1-5; D possibly corresponds to TRBD1 (5 bases). Germline V gene data show CDR1 as MGHDK and CDR2 as SYGVNS. This CDR3 has 13 residues. Trimming cost V 8 bases and J 3 bases, with 11 bases left between them. The CDR3 DNA follows: TGTGCCAGCCTCGACAGTGCCAATCAGCCCCAGCATTTT. Residues: CASLDSANQPQHF.

The chain has TRBV6-1 and TRBJ2-7, with D unresolved. Between the trimmed V and J ends, which lost 2 bases and 7 bases, there was a span of 6 bases. Germline V CDR1 and CDR2: MNHNS, SASEGT. This CDR3 spans 11 amino acids. The CDR3 here is CASSEPDEQYV. CDR3 DNA sequence: TGTGCCAGCAGTGAACCAGATGAGCAGTACGTC.

The chain uses TRBV7-2 and TRBJ1-1; no reliable D call. Trimming pared 3 bases from V and 8 bases from J, leaving 13 bases between. This CDR3 spans 13 amino acids. Germline assignment: CDR1 SGHTA and CDR2 FQGNSA. The CDR3, as DNA: TGTGCCAGCAGCTTTACTTTCACCCTCGAAGCTTTCTTT. Translated, it gives CASSFTFTLEAFF.

The gene calls are TRBV6-5 and TRBJ2-1; 8 bases map to TRBD2. Germline-derived CDR1 and CDR2 are MNHEY and SVGAGI. Losses at the gene ends were 7 bases for V and 8 bases for J; bases not matched to a gene: 10. The CDR3 is 14 residues long. CDR3 coding DNA: TGTGCCAGCATGAAGACTAGCGACTGGGATGAGCAGTTCTTC. Amino acids: CASMKTSDWDEQFF.

The chain couples TRBV18 to TRBJ1-3, with D possibly being TRBD1 (6 bases). This CDR3 is 16 amino acids long. Trimming stripped 1 base from V and 10 bases from J, with 20 bases between. CDR1 is KGHSH, CDR2 LQKENI, per germline. CDR3 residues: CASSPLDLGAGETIYF. CDR3 nucleotide sequence: TGTGCCAGCTCACCACTCGACCTGGGGGCAGGGGAAACCATATATTTT.

The chain recombines TRBV24-1 with TRBJ2-1, with 11 bases lining up with TRBD2. V dropped 5 bases and J dropped 7; count of bases not matched to a gene: 12. Germline V CDR1 and CDR2: KGHDR, SFDVKD. The CDR3 loop spans 17 amino acids. CDR3 loop: CATSVFYLAGGKNEQFF. CDR3 in DNA: TGTGCCACCAGTGTCTTTTATTTAGCGGGGGGGAAAAATGAGCAGTTCTTC.

The chain recombines TRBV6-5 with TRBJ2-5; D remains ambiguous. CDR3 length: 14 amino acids. V gave up 6 bases and J gave up 5 bases, with 16 bases separating them. Germline V lookup: CDR1 MNHEY, CDR2 SVGAGI. The CDR3 DNA sequence: TGTGCCAGCAGCGACTCCACGACGCGGGAGACCCAGTACTTC. The encoded protein is CASSDSTTRETQYF.

This sequence joins TRBV5-1 and TRBJ2-5; TRBD2 matches at 7 bases. After removal of 3 bases from V and 8 bases from J, the junction contained 4 bases not matched to a gene. Germline V CDR1 and CDR2: SGHRS, YFSETQ. The CDR3 totals 12 residues. CDR3 sequence: CASSYGRGTQYF. In DNA, the CDR3 is TGCGCCAGCAGCTATGGGAGGGGCACCCAGTACTTC.

This clone was detected only a few times. In DNA form, the CDR3 reads TGCGCCAGCAGCTGGGCTCTCTACAATGAGCAGTTCTTC. It specifies CASSWALYNEQFF. The J gene is TRBJ2-1, the V gene TRBV10-1; D gene unclear. Trimming removed 6 bases at V and 3 bases at J, with 9 bases between. Germline loops: CDR1 WNHNN, CDR2 SYGVQD (reference sequence). The CDR3 runs to 13 residues.

This clone was seen only a few times. V and J are TRBV19 and TRBJ1-2; possibly TRBD1 for D (5 bases). Per germline, CDR1 LNHDA and CDR2 SQIVND (reference sequence). This CDR3 has 15 amino acids. Trimming shortened V by 0 bases and J by 4 bases, and 12 bases separated the two germline ends. Here the CDR3 reads CASSIDRGTSYGYTF. The CDR3 bases are TGTGCCAGTAGTATAGATCGCGGGACCTCCTATGGCTACACCTTC.

The chain carries TRBV2 and TRBJ1-4; 8 bases are shared with TRBD1. V gave up 4 bases and J gave up 10 bases; unmatched junction bases: 11. The CDR3 has 15 residues. Per germline, CDR1 SNHLY and CDR2 FYNNEI. The CDR3 spells CASSGAGGAAAKLFF. CDR3 DNA sequence: TGTGCCAGCAGTGGGGCAGGGGGCGCGGCGGCAAAACTGTTTTTT.

This chain connects TRBV5-1 to TRBJ2-1; TRBD1 matches 7 bases. Trimming at V came to 0 bases and at J to 0 bases, leaving 0 bases not matched to a gene. This CDR3 has 15 amino acids. Germline V lookup: CDR1 SGHRS, CDR2 YFSETQ. The DNA of the CDR3 is TGCGCCAGCAGCTTGGGACAGGGCTCCTACAATGAGCAGTTCTTC. It specifies CASSLGQGSYNEQFF.

V is TRBV5-1 and J is TRBJ1-3, with D tentatively TRBD1 (6 bases). This CDR3 is 14 amino acids long. The ends were cut back, 0 bases at V and 2 bases at J, with 6 bases in the middle. Germline-derived CDR1 and CDR2 are SGHRS and YFSETQ. The CDR3 DNA sequence: TGCGCCAGCAGCTTGGGGACAGCTGGAAACACCATATATTTT. Translation gives CASSLGTAGNTIYF.

This chain connects TRBV15 to TRBJ1-1; D is undetermined. The CDR3 consists of 15 residues. The V gene's germline CDR1 is LNHNV and CDR2 YYDKDF (reference sequence). V lost 0 bases and J lost 0, with 8 bases in between. CDR3 region: CATSRDRGLNTEAFF. The CDR3 nucleotides read TGTGCCACCAGCAGAGATCGAGGTTTGAACACTGAAGCTTTCTTT.

This chain links TRBV24-1 with TRBJ2-3; 10 positions agree with TRBD2. This CDR3 comprises 16 residues. Germline trimming cut 4 bases from V and 3 bases from J; bases unmatched to any gene: 6. Per the germline V gene, CDR1 is KGHDR and CDR2 is SFDVKD. The CDR3 bases are TGTGCCACCAGTGACCCACTAGCGGGGACGACAGATACGCAGTATTTT. It codes for CATSDPLAGTTDTQYF.

In DNA form, the CDR3 reads TGTGCCTGCATTGGCAACTATGGCTACACCTTC. Translated: CACIGNYGYTF. The chain has TRBV6-6 and TRBJ1-2; D is undetermined. Germline CDR1 MNHNY, CDR2 SVGAGI (reference sequence). V was shortened by 11 bases and J by 2 bases, with 9 bases between the two germline ends. The CDR3 extends over 11 amino acids.

The chain couples TRBV27 to TRBJ1-6; no reliable D call. Trimming removed 7 bases at V and 2 bases at J, with 9 bases between. Looked up from germline, CDR1 is MNHEY and CDR2 is SMNVEV (reference sequence). The CDR3 is 14 residues long. This CDR3 reads CASMGAPYNSPLHF. DNA for the CDR3: TGTGCCAGCATGGGAGCGCCCTATAATTCACCCCTCCACTTT.

The chain is built from TRBV6-2 or TRBV6-3 and TRBJ2-5; D remains unclear. Germline V gene lookup returns CDR1 MNHEY and CDR2 SVGEGT. V was cut by 0 bases and J by 4 bases, with 9 bases left in between. The CDR3 is 14 amino acids. Here the CDR3 reads CASSYSRSGETQYF. The CDR3 bases are TGTGCCAGCAGTTACTCTAGATCGGGAGAGACCCAGTACTTC.

This clone was recorded once. The chain recombines TRBV29-1 with TRBJ2-3; weak D call: TRBD1 (5 bases). The germline gives CDR1 SQVTM, CDR2 ANQGSEA. CDR3 length: 13 amino acids. Between the trimmed V and J ends, which lost 0 bases and 6 bases, there was a span of 10 bases. DNA for the CDR3: TGCAGCGTTGAAGACAGGGCGAGGGATACGCAGTATTTT. Translation gives CSVEDRARDTQYF.

A word on this clone: Other DNA sequences in the sample encode the same CDR3. The CDR3 DNA is TGTGCCAGCAGTGAGGTTGGTAGGGGAAGCAATCAGCCCCAGCATTTT. Its protein product is CASSEVGRGSNQPQHF. The rearrangement uses TRBV2 and TRBJ1-5, with D tentatively TRBD1 (5 bases). The germline V and J ends were trimmed by 3 bases and 1 base, with 13 bases remaining between them. The germline CDR1 and CDR2 sequences are SNHLY and FYNNEI. This CDR3 spans 16 amino acids.

This chain joins TRBV5-5 and TRBJ2-3, with 7 nucleotides matching TRBD1. CDR3 size: 14 residues. Germline values: CDR1 SGHKS, CDR2 YYEKEE (reference sequence). With V trimmed by 3 bases and J by 2 bases, 3 bases remained unmatched. The CDR3 is CASSSQGVTDTQYF. The DNA of the CDR3 is TGTGCCAGCAGCTCGCAGGGGGTCACAGATACGCAGTATTTT.

The V and J genes are TRBV6-1 and TRBJ2-2; 7 nucleotides agree with TRBD1. CDR1 is MNHNS and CDR2 is SASEGT in the germline V gene. J lost 14 bases, V lost 3 bases, and 3 bases had no gene match. This CDR3 is built from 11 residues. CDR3 nucleotides: TGTGCCAGCAGTGACCGACAGGGCCTGTTTTTT. Translating it yields CASSDRQGLFF.

This chain links TRBV2 with TRBJ2-2, with D maybe TRBD2 (6 bases). Trimming pared 6 bases from V and 0 bases from J, leaving 11 bases between. Germline CDR1 is SNHLY and CDR2 is FYNNEI. This CDR3 contains 15 residues. The CDR3 loop is CASRGRNANTGELFF. As DNA, the CDR3 is TGTGCCAGCAGGGGGAGGAACGCGAACACCGGGGAGCTGTTTTTT.

V and J are TRBV5-1 and TRBJ2-1, with 12 bases identical to TRBD2. Trimming cost V 4 bases and J 5 bases; bases outside gene matches: 7. This CDR3 is built from 16 residues. The germline V gene has CDR1 SGHRS and CDR2 YFSETQ. As DNA, the CDR3 is TGCGCCAGCAGCCCAGTACTAGCGGGGGGAAACAATGAGCAGTTCTTC. Its translation is CASSPVLAGGNNEQFF.

The J gene is TRBJ1-1, the V gene TRBV7-3; tentatively, D is TRBD1 (6 bases). Germline-derived CDR1 and CDR2 are SGHTA and FQGTGA. V was trimmed by 2 bases and J by 1 base, leaving 11 bases between them. The CDR3 extends over 15 amino acids. The CDR3: CASSLGGAGNTEAFF. The CDR3 DNA is TGTGCCAGCAGCTTAGGGGGCGCGGGGAACACTGAAGCTTTCTTT.